The entry below describes one T cell receptor (beta chain). What it binds is unknown. This entry belongs to a study of post-analysis software for immune sequencing data. Across the study: Both relapsing-remitting and secondary progressive multiple sclerosis featured among the disease courses, as did progressive-relapsing multiple sclerosis. The study's findings and limits: With TRBV5-6, TRBV5-1 and TRBV20-1 included, about 5 TRBV segments were more frequent in patients than in controls. Those with multiple sclerosis, the patient group, showed significantly lower normalized Chao1 diversity than controls.

The CDR3 is made up of 16 amino acids. V dropped 1 base and J dropped 10; count of bases not matched to a gene: 8. Tagging with unique molecular identifiers was a feature of the TCR beta cDNA libraries. With about 0.95 to 10 million T cells as the source, roughly 0.5 million cDNA molecules resulted. TCRdb re-called the PCR reads through MiXCR, storing one row per CDR3 protein. The table lists about 820,000 distinct CDR3 sequences, under 70% of them singletons. Sequencing used blood. The sequence came from a girl under 18 with multiple sclerosis. The chain couples TRBV12-3 or TRBV12-4 to TRBJ2-1; 12 nucleotides line up with TRBD2. This chain's CDR3 is CASSLEASGRAGEQFF. The CDR3 coding sequence is TGTGCCAGCAGTTTAGAGGCTAGCGGGAGGGCCGGAGAGCAGTTCTTC.